This T cell receptor (beta chain) was obtained from a study of T-cell memory formation after mild COVID-19. This clonotype came up a few times. TCRdb re-derived calls from the 5' RACE reads in MiXCR, one entry per CDR3 protein. The sample records about 250,000 distinct CDR3 sequences, 15% being singletons. Trimming cost V 5 bases and J 1 base; bases outside gene matches: 6. There are 15 residues in the CDR3. The sample was PBMCs or a T cell subset sorted from them (not recorded which). This sequence originates from an adult woman who had mild COVID-19 (a few samples of this study predate the infection). Cell type and time point are not known. The genes are TRBV12-3 or TRBV12-4 and TRBJ2-5; 8 nucleotides match TRBD2. CDR3 region: CASSAREVSQETQYF. CDR3 coding DNA: TGTGCCAGCAGTGCGCGGGAGGTGAGCCAAGAGACCCAGTACTTC.